The 4 T cell receptor beta chains in this list originate from one sample, sequenced in a study of Ad26.COV2.S vaccination and SARS-CoV-2 variants. Treatment defined: some 19 received Ad26.COV2.S at low or high dose, single or two shots; 5 received placebo; per-sample allocation not given. Collection of samples fell on day 63 after the first vaccine or placebo injection. Generated by immunoSEQ multiplex PCR, the TCRdb table keeps only in-frame clones and is missing some. The sample includes approximately 340,000 clones, about 88% seen only once; the top ten take 2.5% to 3.5%. This material consisted of peripheral blood, taken in a trial of Ad26.COV2.S vaccine versus placebo. Source of these receptors: a person aged 18-65 years who received the Ad26.COV2.S COVID-19 vaccine or a placebo.

The chain is built from TRBV9 and TRBJ2-5, with TRBD1 matching 11 bases. This CDR3 region has 15 residues. Germline V gene lookup returns CDR1 SGDLS and CDR2 YYNGEE. V shed 3 bases, J shed 4 bases, and the junction held 5 bases outside the gene matches. The CDR3 nucleotides are TGTGCCAGCAGCGGCGGACAGGGGGCATCAGAGACCCAGTACTTC. Translating it yields CASSGGQGASETQYF.

Points on this clone: At one of its ends the junction is not consistent with the germline gene, which may arise from a read error. The CDR3: CASSRDQPGQGPYFF. The CDR3 DNA reads TGCGCCAGCAGCCGAGACCAACCGGGACAGGGGCCTTATTTCTTC. The rearrangement links TRBV4-3 to TRBJ1-2; 10 bases align to TRBD1. This CDR3 comprises 15 residues. From germline, CDR1 is LGHNA and CDR2 YSLEER.

V usage is TRBV7-9 and J usage is TRBJ1-1; D gene ambiguous. The CDR3 covers 13 residues. The V end was cut by 2 bases, the J end by 1 base, with 5 bases between. The germline gives CDR1 SEHNR, CDR2 FQNEAQ (reference sequence). DNA of the CDR3: TGTGCCAGCAGCTTATATGAGAACACTGAAGCTTTCTTT. Translation gives CASSLYENTEAFF.

The chain carries TRBV5-6 and TRBJ2-2; D gene uncertain. This CDR3 contains 12 residues. Per the germline V gene, CDR1 is SGHDT and CDR2 is YYEEEE. V was shortened by 3 bases and J by 3 bases, with 3 bases between the two germline ends. The CDR3 protein is CASSSYTGELFF. CDR3 DNA sequence: TGTGCCAGCAGCTCTTACACCGGGGAGCTGTTTTTT.